Listed below are T cell receptor beta chains from one sample, sequenced in a study of blood T cell repertoires in COVID-19. Sequencing used immunoSEQ multiplex PCR; TCRdb keeps in-frame clones, though not all of them. Of 150,000 to 200,000 clones in the sample, 84% were seen once. The sample comprised peripheral blood. The origin of the receptors is a woman in her seventies with COVID-19, enrolled during active disease. The CDR3 runs from the conserved cysteine through the conserved F or W. Fields, in order: J gene, CDR3 length, V gene, clone size, D gene, CDR3 protein, CDR3 DNA. D genes are given only for firm matches. For some rows the clone size is stated as once, few or many, or as a class when expanded; others skip it.

J: TRBJ1-1; length: 16; V: TRBV7-6; size: .; D: TRBD1; CDR3: CASSALGQGLGTEAFF; DNA: TGTGCCAGCAGCGCCCTGGGACAGGGGTTGGGAACTGAAGCTTTCTTT
J: TRBJ1-5; length: 12; V: TRBV12-3/TRBV12-4; size: few; D: .; CDR3: CASSQGSQPQHF; DNA: TGTGCCAGCAGTCAGGGTTCTCAGCCCCAGCATTTT
J: TRBJ1-2; length: 15; V: TRBV27; size: .; D: .; CDR3: CASSPVQAPTYGYTF; DNA: TGTGCCAGCAGTCCGGTTCAGGCCCCTACATATGGCTACACCTTC
J: TRBJ2-1; length: 15; V: TRBV27; size: .; D: TRBD2; CDR3: CASSPVAGSYNEQFF; DNA: TGTGCCAGCAGTCCCGTAGCGGGATCCTACAATGAGCAGTTCTTC
J: TRBJ1-1; length: 13; V: TRBV7-9; size: .; D: .; CDR3: CASSLRRDAEAFF; DNA: TGTGCCAGCAGCTTAAGGAGGGACGCTGAAGCTTTCTTT
J: TRBJ2-3; length: 13; V: TRBV5-1; size: once; D: TRBD1; CDR3: CASSGPDRVSQYF; DNA: TGCGCCAGCAGCGGACCGGACAGGGTCTCGCAGTATTTT
J: TRBJ1-2; length: 13; V: TRBV5-4; size: .; D: .; CDR3: CASSFRNNYGYTF; DNA: TGTGCCAGCAGCTTCAGGAATAACTATGGCTACACCTTC
J: TRBJ2-5; length: 13; V: TRBV6-5; size: .; D: .; CDR3: CASSYRGMETQYF; DNA: TGTGCCAGCAGTTACCGGGGGATGGAGACCCAGTACTTC
J: TRBJ1-2; length: 18; V: TRBV5-1; size: .; D: .; CDR3: CASSPGSAAGAGGYGYTF; DNA: TGCGCCAGCAGCCCGGGGTCCGCCGCCGGAGCGGGGGGCTATGGCTACACCTTC
J: TRBJ2-3; length: 15; V: TRBV28; size: .; D: TRBD1; CDR3: CASTEGTGSTDTQYF; DNA: TGTGCCAGCACTGAGGGGACAGGGAGCACAGATACGCAGTATTTT
J: TRBJ1-5; length: 15; V: TRBV2; size: many; D: .; CDR3: CARCDAARPGQPQHF; DNA: TGTGCCCGCTGTGACGCGGCACGACCCGGTCAGCCCCAGCATTTT
J: TRBJ2-7; length: 16; V: TRBV2; size: .; D: TRBD2; CDR3: CASSRWGLMNSYEQYF; DNA: TGTGCCAGCAGCCGCTGGGGACTAATGAACTCCTACGAGCAGTACTTC
J: TRBJ2-5; length: 13; V: TRBV6-2/TRBV6-3; size: .; D: TRBD2; CDR3: CASSRLAEETQYF; DNA: TGTGCCAGCAGCCGACTAGCGGAAGAGACCCAGTACTTC
J: TRBJ2-1; length: 13; V: TRBV7-4; size: .; D: .; CDR3: CASSSWESQETLF; DNA: TGTGCCAGCAGCTCGTGGGAATCACAGGAGACTCTCTTC
J: TRBJ1-1; length: 13; V: TRBV5-1; size: .; D: .; CDR3: CASNSGGATEAFF; DNA: TGCGCCAGCAACTCCGGAGGGGCCACTGAAGCTTTCTTT
J: TRBJ1-1; length: 13; V: TRBV6-5; size: .; D: TRBD1; CDR3: CASSYQQGTEAFF; DNA: TGTGCCAGCAGTTACCAACAGGGGACTGAAGCTTTCTTT
J: TRBJ2-3; length: 15; V: TRBV27; size: .; D: .; CDR3: CASSLTQYGTDTQYF; DNA: TGTGCCAGCAGTCTAACCCAATATGGCACAGATACGCAGTATTTT
J: TRBJ2-5; length: 17; V: TRBV19; size: .; D: TRBD2; CDR3: CASSPLFRLAYEETQYF; DNA: TGTGCCAGTAGTCCCCTCTTTCGACTAGCCTACGAAGAGACCCAGTACTTC
J: TRBJ1-1; length: 12; V: TRBV29-1; size: .; D: TRBD1; CDR3: CSADRVGTEAFF; DNA: TGCAGCGCTGACAGGGTTGGGACTGAAGCTTTCTTT
J: TRBJ2-3; length: 15; V: TRBV4-2; size: .; D: TRBD1; CDR3: CASSQDLQGTDTQYF; DNA: TGTGCCAGCAGCCAAGATTTACAGGGGACAGATACGCAGTATTTT
J: TRBJ2-1; length: 16; V: TRBV5-1; size: .; D: .; CDR3: CASSSGAGSSYNEQFF; DNA: TGCGCCAGCAGCAGCGGCGCCGGGAGCTCCTACAATGAGCAGTTCTTC
J: TRBJ1-2; length: 13; V: TRBV30; size: .; D: .; CDR3: CAWLPTGSYGYTF; DNA: TGTGCCTGGTTGCCGACCGGGTCCTATGGCTACACCTTC
J: TRBJ2-1; length: 17; V: TRBV7-6; size: .; D: TRBD2; CDR3: CASSASGLAGVYHEQFF; DNA: TGTGCCAGCAGCGCCAGCGGACTAGCGGGAGTATACCATGAGCAGTTCTTC
J: TRBJ2-1; length: 15; V: TRBV5-4; size: .; D: TRBD1; CDR3: CASSRTGQGIVEQFF; DNA: TGTGCCAGCAGCCGAACGGGACAGGGTATTGTTGAGCAGTTCTTC
J: TRBJ2-7; length: 14; V: TRBV5-1; size: .; D: .; CDR3: CASSLTGDSYEQYF; DNA: TGCGCCAGCAGCTTGACAGGCGACTCCTACGAGCAGTACTTC
J: TRBJ1-4; length: 12; V: TRBV5-6; size: once; D: .; CDR3: CASSAVGGKLFF; DNA: TGTGCCAGCAGCGCGGTAGGGGGAAAACTGTTTTTT
J: TRBJ2-5; length: 11; V: TRBV24-1; size: few; D: TRBD2; CDR3: CATSDSRDYDF; DNA: TGTGCCACCAGTGATTCCCGGGACTACGACTTC
J: TRBJ1-2; length: 16; V: TRBV13; size: .; D: TRBD1; CDR3: CASSYRGQVLTYGYTF; DNA: TGTGCCAGCAGCTATAGGGGACAGGTCCTGACCTATGGCTACACCTTC
J: TRBJ2-3; length: 11; V: TRBV6-5; size: .; D: .; CDR3: CATLRSDTQYF; DNA: TGTGCCACGCTGAGATCAGATACGCAGTATTTT
J: TRBJ1-2; length: 15; V: TRBV5-1; size: .; D: TRBD1; CDR3: CASSLNRGANYGYTF; DNA: TGCGCCAGCAGCTTAAACAGGGGCGCCAACTATGGCTACACCTTC
J: TRBJ1-6; length: 18; V: TRBV4-2; size: .; D: TRBD1; CDR3: CASSQDGWQGAVGSPLHF; DNA: TGTGCCAGCAGCCAAGACGGTTGGCAGGGGGCAGTGGGTTCACCCCTCCACTTT
J: TRBJ2-1; length: 11; V: TRBV3-1/TRBV3-2; size: .; D: TRBD2; CDR3: CASSRGEGQFF; DNA: TGTGCCAGCAGTCGAGGGGAGGGGCAGTTCTTC
J: TRBJ2-7; length: 13; V: TRBV19; size: .; D: .; CDR3: CASSIQATYEQYF; DNA: TGTGCCAGTAGTATCCAAGCGACCTACGAGCAGTACTTC
J: TRBJ2-2; length: 16; V: TRBV7-9; size: .; D: .; CDR3: CASSHNGGDATGELFF; DNA: TGTGCCAGCAGCCACAACGGAGGGGACGCCACCGGGGAGCTGTTTTTT
J: TRBJ2-3; length: 15; V: TRBV7-9; size: .; D: .; CDR3: CASSLLETVIDTQYF; DNA: TGTGCCAGCAGCTTACTGGAGACCGTCATAGATACGCAGTATTTT
J: TRBJ2-7; length: 14; V: TRBV30; size: .; D: .; CDR3: CAWNLGVRGHEQYF; DNA: TGTGCCTGGAACCTAGGGGTCAGGGGCCACGAGCAGTACTTC